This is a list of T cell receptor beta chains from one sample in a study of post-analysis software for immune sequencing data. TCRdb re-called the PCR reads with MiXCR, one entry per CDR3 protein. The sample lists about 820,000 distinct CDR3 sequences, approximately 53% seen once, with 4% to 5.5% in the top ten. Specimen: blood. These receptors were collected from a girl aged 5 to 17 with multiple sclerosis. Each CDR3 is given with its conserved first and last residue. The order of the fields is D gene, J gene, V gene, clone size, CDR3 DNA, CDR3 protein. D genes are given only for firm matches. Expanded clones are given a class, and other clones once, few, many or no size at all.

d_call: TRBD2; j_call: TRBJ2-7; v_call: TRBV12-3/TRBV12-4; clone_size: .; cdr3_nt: TGTGCCAGCAGTTTTGGCGGGAGGGCCAGGGAGCAGTACTTC; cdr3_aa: CASSFGGRAREQYF
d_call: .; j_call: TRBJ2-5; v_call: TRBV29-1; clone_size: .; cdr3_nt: TGCAGCGTTGATCAGGCATCGCTAGTAGAGGAGACCCAGTACTTC; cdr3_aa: CSVDQASLVEETQYF
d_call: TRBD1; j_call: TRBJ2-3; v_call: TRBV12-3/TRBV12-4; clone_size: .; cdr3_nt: TGTGCCAGCAGTATGACAGGGTATACGCAGTATTTT; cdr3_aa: CASSMTGYTQYF
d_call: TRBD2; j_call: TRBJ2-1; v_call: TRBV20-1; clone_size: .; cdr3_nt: TGCAGTGCTAGGGGGGGGGTCAATGAGCAGTTCTTC; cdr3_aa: CSARGGVNEQFF
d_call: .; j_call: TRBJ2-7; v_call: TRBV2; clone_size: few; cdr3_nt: TGTGCCAGCAGTGACCCCGGGGGTGCTGCCTACGAGCAGTACTTC; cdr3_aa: CASSDPGGAAYEQYF
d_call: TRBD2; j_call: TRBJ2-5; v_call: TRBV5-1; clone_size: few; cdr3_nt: TGCGCCAGCAGCTTGGAAGCGACTAGCGGGCGGGAGACCCAGTACTTC; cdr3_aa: CASSLEATSGRETQYF
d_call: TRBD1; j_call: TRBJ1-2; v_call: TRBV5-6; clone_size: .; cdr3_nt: TGTGCCAGCAGTTATGGGACAGGGGCCTATGGCTACACCTTC; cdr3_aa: CASSYGTGAYGYTF
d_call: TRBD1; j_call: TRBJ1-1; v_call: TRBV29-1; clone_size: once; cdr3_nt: TGCAGCGTTACAGGGGGCATCAACACTGAAGCTTTCTTT; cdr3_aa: CSVTGGINTEAFF
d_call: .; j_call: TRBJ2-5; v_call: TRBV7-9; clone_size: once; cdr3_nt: TGTGCCAGCAGACCTATTCCCCAAGAGACCCAGTACTTC; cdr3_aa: CASRPIPQETQYF
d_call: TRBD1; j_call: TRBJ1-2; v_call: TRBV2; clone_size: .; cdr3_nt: TGTGCCAGCCGACAGGGGTTAGGTAACTATGGCTACACCTTC; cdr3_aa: CASRQGLGNYGYTF
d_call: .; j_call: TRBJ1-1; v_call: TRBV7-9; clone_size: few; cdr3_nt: TGTGCCAGCAGCTTACTTACAGGAGGAACTGAAGCTTTCTTT; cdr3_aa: CASSLLTGGTEAFF
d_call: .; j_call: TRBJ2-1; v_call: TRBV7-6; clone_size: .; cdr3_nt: TGTGCCAGCAGCCCACAGGAAAATGAGCAGTTCTTC; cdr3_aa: CASSPQENEQFF
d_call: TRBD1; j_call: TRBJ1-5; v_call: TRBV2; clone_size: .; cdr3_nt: TGTGCCAGCAGCCAGACAGGGGGCCGGGGCAATCAGCCCCAGCATTTT; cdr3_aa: CASSQTGGRGNQPQHF
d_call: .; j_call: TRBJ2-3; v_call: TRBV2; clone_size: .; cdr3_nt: TGTGCCAGCAGTGTCGAGGGAGCGAAGTCGGATACGCAGTATTTT; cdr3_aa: CASSVEGAKSDTQYF
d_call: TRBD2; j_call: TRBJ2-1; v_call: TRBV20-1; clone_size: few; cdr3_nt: TGCAGTGCTAGGATCGGGACTAGCCCTTACAATGAGCAGTTCTTC; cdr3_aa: CSARIGTSPYNEQFF
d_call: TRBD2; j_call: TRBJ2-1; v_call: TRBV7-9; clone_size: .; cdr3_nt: TGTGCCAGCGGCGGGGGGAAAGAGCAGTTCTTC; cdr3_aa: CASGGGKEQFF